Listed below are T cell receptor beta chains from one sample, sequenced in a study of regulatory T cells in long-lasting Graves disease. TCRdb re-called the multiplex PCR reads with MiXCR, one entry per CDR3 protein. There are around 480,000 distinct CDR3 sequences in the sample; around 16% occur only once, and about 12% lies in the top ten. These records were also assigned to another study, of T cells in Graves' hyperthyroidism and ophthalmopathy.

The specimen comprised peripheral blood mononuclear cells (PBMCs), sampled at new diagnosis, from a patient treated with antithyroid drugs. The receptors here all came from a man between 35 and 55 years old with Graves disease. The CDR3 runs from the conserved cysteine through the conserved F or W. Fields, in order: J gene, D gene, V gene, CDR3 protein. D genes are given only for firm matches.

>TRBJ2-2|.|TRBV28
CASSPNLRRSTGELFF
>TRBJ2-7|TRBD2|TRBV28
CASILAGASYEQYF
>TRBJ2-5|.|TRBV18
CASSPQLQETQYF
>TRBJ2-7|TRBD1|TRBV6-1
CASSKTDRGRYEQYF
>TRBJ2-3|.|TRBV7-3
CASSLIPGATDTQYF
>TRBJ2-3|TRBD1|TRBV28
CASHRGYTDTQYF
>TRBJ2-4|TRBD1|TRBV3-1
CASSQGDRDVIQYF
>TRBJ2-1|.|TRBV20-1
CSARGQGDNEQFF
>TRBJ2-1|.|TRBV12-3/TRBV12-4
CASSSSEGGGPSYNEQFF
>TRBJ2-2|TRBD2|TRBV20-1
CSANPSGIRRTGELFF
>TRBJ2-5|TRBD2|TRBV6-1
CASAGAPGGRETQYF
>TRBJ2-2|.|TRBV19
CASSQQDTNTGELFF
>TRBJ2-1|.|TRBV18
CASSSFLAHEQFF
>TRBJ2-5|TRBD2|TRBV28
CASTGLLAGALGETQYF
>TRBJ2-4|.|TRBV6-2/TRBV6-3
CASSYRTDKNIQYF
>TRBJ1-5|.|TRBV5-1
CASSLDGGTNQPQHF
>TRBJ1-4|.|TRBV5-1
CASSSDRFNEKLFF
>TRBJ2-7|.|TRBV30
CAWSWASYEQYF
>TRBJ2-5|TRBD2|TRBV12-3/TRBV12-4
CASSPLGAGGPRETQYF
>TRBJ2-1|TRBD2|TRBV6-1
CASRTSGLTNEQFF
>TRBJ1-2|.|TRBV6-1
CASSPPRTDYGYTF
>TRBJ2-7|.|TRBV20-1
CSARGRDHTYEQYF
>TRBJ2-7|.|TRBV12-3/TRBV12-4
CASSLGDWSYEQYF
>TRBJ2-1|.|TRBV20-1
CSAREGANYNEQFF
>TRBJ2-7|TRBD2|TRBV20-1
CSAPSGGAYEQYF
>TRBJ2-7|TRBD2|TRBV7-9
CASSPPGGHYEQYF
>TRBJ1-6|TRBD1|TRBV2
CASSEGTGGYSPLHF
>TRBJ2-5|TRBD2|TRBV9
CASSVATSGRAAETQYF
>TRBJ2-1|.|TRBV2
CASSYLAPYNEQFF
>TRBJ2-2|TRBD1|TRBV6-9
CASSSYRGLDTGELFF
>TRBJ2-7|.|TRBV9
CASSPGGPGYEQYF
>TRBJ2-2|.|TRBV24-1
CATRGTSNTGELFF
>TRBJ1-6|TRBD1|TRBV28
CASSPQTGGAGSPLHF
>TRBJ2-5|TRBD1|TRBV2
CASGPGQGTETQYF
>TRBJ1-2|.|TRBV4-1
CASSQDRGGGSYGYTF
>TRBJ2-7|.|TRBV2
CASSVDRDNSYEQYF
>TRBJ1-1|.|TRBV4-1
CASSQVGGVRTEAFF
>TRBJ1-1|.|TRBV28
CASSQELQRGTEAFF
>TRBJ2-1|TRBD1|TRBV10-2
CASRGGQGGEQFF
>TRBJ2-2|.|TRBV7-2
CASSLDWSGELFF
>TRBJ2-7|.|TRBV15
CATSRDEVAEQYF
>TRBJ1-1|.|TRBV24-1
CATSDWSSTEAFF
>TRBJ1-1|TRBD1|TRBV27
CASIIWTGLNTEAFF
>TRBJ1-4|TRBD1|TRBV7-6
CASSLAEMTGRGKLFF
>TRBJ2-3|.|TRBV20-1
CSASSTTGDTQYF
>TRBJ2-5|TRBD2|TRBV28
CASGAGGLQETQYF
>TRBJ2-7|.|TRBV18
CASSPNRYEQYF
>TRBJ2-1|.|TRBV7-9
CASSFYSGGEQFF
>TRBJ2-7|.|TRBV6-6
CASSYSAGTNEQYF
>TRBJ2-3|TRBD2|TRBV29-1
CSCSGRAGGTDTQYF
>TRBJ2-5|TRBD2|TRBV5-1
CASSHTGGGQSETQYF
>TRBJ1-1|.|TRBV29-1
CSVAYRVDPYTEAFF
>TRBJ2-2|TRBD2|TRBV9
CASSEHLSGSLNTGELFF
>TRBJ1-4|.|TRBV14
CASSQGRRTGEKLFF
>TRBJ1-1|.|TRBV12-3/TRBV12-4
CASIKNGQNTEAFF